The rows below give T cell receptor beta chains drawn from one sample of a study of vaccination and CD4 T cells after COVID-19. TCRdb re-called the PCR reads with MiXCR, one entry per CDR3 protein. The data contain under 20,000 distinct CDR3 sequences, roughly 52% of them singletons. Their antigens remain unidentified. Sequenced material: CD4+ T cells from blood, cultured in vitro, taken before SARS-CoV-2 vaccination. The source is a human donor who had recovered from COVID-19. The CDR3 runs from the conserved cysteine through the conserved F or W. A D gene is named only where the DNA matches it firmly. Some rows have no size entry. The others give once, few or many, or a class for an expanded clone.

>TRBJ1-5|TRBD1|TRBV30|NA
CAWRETGGVQPQHF
TGTGCCTGGAGAGAGACAGGGGGCGTTCAGCCCCAGCATTTT
>TRBJ1-3|NA|TRBV25-1|NA
CASSSTGYRSGNTIYF
TGTGCCAGCAGCTCCACAGGGTACCGCTCTGGAAACACCATATATTTT
>TRBJ2-2|NA|TRBV20-1|NA
CSAKDSGYANTGELFF
TGCAGTGCTAAGGACAGCGGATACGCGAACACCGGGGAGCTGTTTTTT
>TRBJ2-2|NA|TRBV19|NA
CASTLLSTGELFF
TGTGCCAGTACCCTTCTGTCTACCGGGGAGCTGTTTTTT
>TRBJ1-2|NA|TRBV7-2|few
CASSLRASINYGYTF
TGTGCCAGCAGCTTACGGGCCAGTATAAACTATGGCTACACCTTC
>TRBJ2-2|NA|TRBV6-1|NA
CASSGPTGELFF
TGTGCCAGCAGTGGACCTACCGGGGAGCTGTTTTTT
>TRBJ2-3|NA|TRBV20-1|NA
CSARGLGASSTDTQYF
TGCAGTGCTAGAGGTTTAGGGGCTTCTAGCACAGATACGCAGTATTTT
>TRBJ1-5|NA|TRBV30|NA
CAWSANSNQPQHF
TGTGCCTGGAGTGCCAATAGCAATCAGCCCCAGCATTTT
>TRBJ1-1|TRBD1|TRBV20-1|NA
CSATITTGDTEAFF
TGCAGTGCTACCATTACTACAGGGGACACTGAAGCTTTCTTT
>TRBJ2-7|TRBD2|TRBV20-1|NA
CSARVLAGGFSYEQYF
TGCAGTGCTAGAGTCCTAGCGGGAGGCTTCTCCTACGAGCAGTACTTC
>TRBJ2-5|NA|TRBV10-3|once
CAISEVIAEQETQYF
TGTGCCATCAGTGAAGTGATAGCGGAACAAGAGACCCAGTACTTC
>TRBJ1-2|NA|TRBV4-1|NA
CASSHQPGGRFYGYTF
TGCGCCAGCAGCCACCAACCGGGGGGGCGTTTTTATGGCTACACCTTC
>TRBJ1-5|NA|TRBV15|NA
CATSGAWEEQPQHF
TGTGCCACCAGCGGTGCCTGGGAGGAGCAGCCCCAGCATTTT
>TRBJ2-5|NA|TRBV24-1|NA
CATSGPLGQETQYF
TGTGCCACCAGTGGTCCTCTGGGGCAAGAGACCCAGTACTTC
>TRBJ1-2|TRBD1|TRBV2|few
CARATGAAGGYTF
TGTGCCAGAGCGACAGGGGCAGCGGGAGGCTACACCTTC
>TRBJ2-1|NA|TRBV12-3/TRBV12-4|NA
CASLPLVSSYNEQFF
TGTGCCAGCCTCCCGCTGGTTTCGAGCTACAATGAGCAGTTCTTC
>TRBJ1-5|NA|TRBV28|NA
CASANSGTYNQPQHF
TGTGCCAGCGCTAACTCCGGGACGTACAATCAGCCCCAGCATTTT
>TRBJ2-3|TRBD2|TRBV24-1|NA
CATSDPGLAPTDTQYF
TGTGCCACCAGTGATCCCGGACTAGCCCCCACAGATACGCAGTATTTT
>TRBJ2-5|TRBD1|TRBV20-1|few
CSARDLTGEETQYF
TGCAGTGCTAGAGATTTGACAGGGGAAGAGACCCAGTACTTC
>TRBJ1-1|NA|TRBV14|few
CASSQDGRGDAEAFF
TGTGCCAGCAGCCAAGATGGTCGGGGGGACGCTGAAGCTTTCTTT